This T cell receptor beta chain was identified in a study of HIV-infected patients and healthy controls. This CDR3 spans 13 amino acids. Germline loops: CDR1 SNHLY, CDR2 FYNNEI. The V gene lost 6 bases and the J gene lost 8 bases, with 14 bases spanning the gap. cDNA was made from approximately 500 ng RNA using alpha and beta constant primers. Each of the alpha and beta chains got its own library through chain-specific third strand synthesis with indices. TCRdb processed the 5' RACE reads anew with MiXCR; each CDR3 protein has one entry. Counted here are about 13,000 distinct CDR3 sequences, about 9.8% occurring once; the ten biggest clones make up about 6.4%. This clonotype was recorded a few times. Whole blood was used without fractionation, so all unsorted peripheral T cells were included.

The sample comprised blood. This TCR came from an adult in good health. The chain combines TRBV2 with TRBJ2-1; D remains ambiguous. The DNA of the CDR3 is TGTGCCAGCAGGGCCCAGACTGGTGATGAGCAGTTCTTC. This encodes CASRAQTGDEQFF.